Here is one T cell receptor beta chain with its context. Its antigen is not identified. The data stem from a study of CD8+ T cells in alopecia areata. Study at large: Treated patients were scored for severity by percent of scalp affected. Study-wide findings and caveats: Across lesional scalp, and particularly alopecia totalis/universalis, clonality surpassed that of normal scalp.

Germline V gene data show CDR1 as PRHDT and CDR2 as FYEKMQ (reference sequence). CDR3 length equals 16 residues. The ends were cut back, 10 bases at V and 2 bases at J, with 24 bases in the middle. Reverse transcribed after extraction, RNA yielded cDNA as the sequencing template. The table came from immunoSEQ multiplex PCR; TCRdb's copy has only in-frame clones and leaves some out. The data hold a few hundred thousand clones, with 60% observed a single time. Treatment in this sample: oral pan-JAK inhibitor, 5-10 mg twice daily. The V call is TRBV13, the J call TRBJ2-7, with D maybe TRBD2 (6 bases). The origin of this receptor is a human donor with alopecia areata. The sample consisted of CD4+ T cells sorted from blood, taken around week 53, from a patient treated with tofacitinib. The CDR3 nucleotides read TGTGCCAACCCCAGCCCCTTAGCGGAAGATGCCTACGAGCAGTACTTC. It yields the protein CANPSPLAEDAYEQYF.